The entry that follows covers one T cell receptor beta chain sequence. Its antigen remains unknown. The sample has other DNA sequences that encode this CDR3 too. CDR3 length: 15 amino acids. CDR1 and CDR2 from the germline V gene are SGHTA and FQGNSA. V gave up 3 bases and J gave up 0 bases, with 10 bases separating them. The data were obtained in a study of cytomegalovirus exposure and HLA in healthy donors. The study's findings and limits: Accurate prediction of HLA-A and HLA-B alleles (for most subjects) was reportedly achieved from TCR beta sequences.

Use of 60 Vbeta and 13 Jbeta primers characterized the PCR. Only in-frame clones appear in the TCRdb table, and some are missing; sequencing was by immunoSEQ multiplex PCR. Of over 90,000 clones in the sample, roughly 80% were seen once. The chain employs TRBV7-2 and TRBJ2-3; no reliable D call. What was sequenced was PBMCs. This clonotype was obtained from a male donor in good health and CMV-seropositive. CDR3: CASSLDPGSTDTQYF. The CDR3 DNA sequence: TGTGCCAGCAGCTTGGATCCCGGGAGCACAGATACGCAGTATTTT. Variable domain in full (rest from reference TRBV7-2 and TRBJ2-3): GAGVSQSPSNKVTEKGKDVELRCDPISGHTALYWYRQSLGQGLEFLIYFQGNSAPDKSGLPSDRFSAERTGGSVSTLTIQRTQQEDSAVYLCASSLDPGSTDTQYFGPGTRLTVL.